These T cell receptor beta chains were read from a single sample in a study of vaccination and CD4 T cells after COVID-19. One entry per CDR3 protein, called by TCRdb with MiXCR from the PCR reads. The table has about 13,000 distinct CDR3 sequences, roughly 43% seen once; the top ten hold 9% to 9.5%. No antigen has been identified for these receptors. Sequenced input: CD4+ T cells from blood, cultured in vitro. The receptors shown here come from a human donor who had recovered from COVID-19. The CDR3 runs from the conserved cysteine through the conserved F or W. Fields, in order: J gene, V gene, clone size, D gene, CDR3 protein, CDR3 DNA. The D gene is left open where the match is weak. Expanded clones are given a class, and other clones once, few, many or no size at all.

TRBJ1-1,TRBV19,few,TRBD1,CASSVNRGGGAFF,TGTGCCAGTAGTGTCAACAGGGGAGGGGGAGCTTTCTTT
TRBJ2-7,TRBV5-1,NA,TRBD1,CASSFGIGGVGYEQYF,TGCGCCAGCAGCTTTGGCATAGGGGGCGTCGGCTACGAGCAGTACTTC
TRBJ2-1,TRBV12-5,NA,NA,CASGLALEGNEQFF,TGTGCTAGTGGTTTGGCACTAGAGGGCAATGAGCAGTTCTTC
TRBJ1-5,TRBV19,few,NA,CASSNGGMISQPQHF,TGTGCCAGTAGTAACGGGGGCATGATAAGTCAGCCCCAGCATTTT
TRBJ1-6,TRBV27,few,NA,CATKTPAYNSPLHF,TGTGCCACAAAAACACCAGCCTATAATTCACCCCTCCACTTT
TRBJ2-3,TRBV20-1,NA,TRBD2,CSARDGGMSGRTDTQYF,TGCAGTGCTAGAGATGGTGGAATGAGCGGGAGGACAGATACGCAGTATTTT
TRBJ2-1,TRBV7-9,NA,NA,CASSQTVKEFF,TGTGCCAGCAGCCAAACAGTGAAGGAGTTCTTC
TRBJ1-2,TRBV27,NA,NA,CASNPTGYSYGYTF,TGTGCCAGCAATCCAACAGGGTATAGTTATGGCTACACCTTC
TRBJ2-7,TRBV11-3,few,TRBD1,CASSRGDRTYEQYF,TGTGCCAGCTCTCGAGGGGACAGGACCTACGAGCAGTACTTC
TRBJ2-5,TRBV10-3,few,NA,CAIKGPEGGYGETQYF,TGTGCCATCAAGGGTCCTGAAGGGGGATATGGGGAGACCCAGTACTTC
TRBJ2-7,TRBV6-1,few,NA,CASRAFRAARVGEQYF,TGTGCCAGCAGGGCTTTTAGGGCAGCTCGAGTTGGGGAGCAGTACTTC
TRBJ2-5,TRBV12-1,NA,NA,CASSFSGGRVETQYF,TGTGCCAGCAGCTTTTCGGGCGGGAGAGTAGAGACCCAGTACTTC
TRBJ2-5,TRBV18,few,TRBD1,CASSRQGASQETQYF,TGTGCCAGCTCAAGACAGGGGGCCAGCCAAGAGACCCAGTACTTC
TRBJ2-3,TRBV12-3/TRBV12-4,NA,NA,CASSQSTDTQYF,TGTGCCAGCAGTCAGAGTACAGATACGCAGTATTTT
TRBJ1-2,TRBV12-3/TRBV12-4,few,TRBD1,CASSTQTGTGDYGYTF,TGTGCCAGCAGCACCCAAACCGGGACAGGGGACTATGGCTACACCTTC
TRBJ1-5,TRBV6-1,few,NA,CASRGQLNQPQHF,TGTGCCAGCAGAGGACAGCTCAATCAGCCCCAGCATTTT
TRBJ2-3,TRBV20-1,NA,TRBD2,CSAKRGDTQYF,TGCAGTGCTAAGCGGGGAGATACGCAGTATTTT
TRBJ2-5,TRBV6-2/TRBV6-3,NA,TRBD1,CASRESGTVRQETQYF,TGTGCCAGCAGAGAGTCCGGGACAGTTAGACAAGAGACCCAGTACTTC
TRBJ1-6,TRBV7-2,few,NA,CASSSSFRTNSPLHF,TGTGCCAGCAGTTCCAGTTTTAGGACTAATTCACCCCTCCACTTT
TRBJ2-2,TRBV7-2,NA,NA,CASSLGTYTGELFF,TGTGCCAGCAGCTTAGGGACCTACACCGGAGAGCTGTTTTTT
TRBJ1-5,TRBV6-1,few,TRBD1,CASSGTGESQPQHF,TGTGCCAGCAGTGGAACAGGGGAAAGTCAGCCCCAGCATTTT
TRBJ2-1,TRBV6-1,few,NA,CASRKVLNLQGDEQFF,TGTGCCAGCAGAAAGGTTCTGAACCTTCAAGGGGATGAGCAGTTCTTC
TRBJ2-3,TRBV6-1,few,NA,CASSEALSGTDTQYF,TGTGCCAGCAGTGAAGCGCTTTCGGGGACAGATACGCAGTATTTT
TRBJ1-1,TRBV12-3/TRBV12-4,few,NA,CASSLHGNTEAFF,TGTGCCAGCAGTTTGCACGGGAACACTGAAGCTTTCTTT
TRBJ1-5,TRBV12-3/TRBV12-4,NA,TRBD1,CASRQGGNQPQHF,TGTGCCAGCCGACAGGGTGGCAATCAGCCCCAGCATTTT
TRBJ2-1,TRBV6-1,few,TRBD2,CASSILAGGSGEQFF,TGTGCCAGCAGTATTCTAGCGGGGGGGTCGGGTGAGCAGTTCTTC
TRBJ1-2,TRBV12-3/TRBV12-4,NA,TRBD1,CASSPQGQGASYRGYTF,TGTGCCAGCAGCCCCCAGGGACAGGGGGCCAGCTATCGGGGCTACACCTTC
TRBJ2-2,TRBV27,NA,TRBD1,CASSLSGTGNGELFF,TGTGCCAGCAGTTTATCCGGGACAGGGAACGGGGAGCTGTTTTTT
TRBJ2-7,TRBV7-2,NA,NA,CASSLLPRRTDKPYEQYF,TGTGCCAGCAGCTTGCTCCCTAGAAGGACAGACAAACCCTACGAGCAGTACTTC
TRBJ2-7,TRBV19,NA,TRBD1,CTRRQGARAKIYEQYF,TGTACCAGGAGACAGGGGGCGCGCGCTAAGATTTACGAGCAGTACTTC
TRBJ2-7,TRBV2,NA,NA,CASQEQGSLEQYF,TGTGCCAGCCAAGAGCAGGGATCGCTCGAGCAGTACTTC
TRBJ2-1,TRBV4-1,NA,NA,CASSQGVGGSSYNEQFF,TGCGCCAGCAGCCAAGGGGTCGGGGGAAGCTCCTACAATGAGCAGTTCTTC
TRBJ1-6,TRBV12-3/TRBV12-4,NA,NA,CASSSRQPSYNSPLHF,TGTGCCAGCAGTTCTCGACAGCCATCCTATAATTCACCCCTCCACTTT
TRBJ1-2,TRBV25-1,NA,NA,CASSPTGKNGYTF,TGTGCCAGCAGCCCAACAGGGAAGAACGGCTACACCTTC
TRBJ1-1,TRBV5-1,NA,TRBD1,CASSYYRTGPQGNTEAFF,TGCGCCAGCAGCTACTATCGGACAGGTCCCCAAGGGAACACTGAAGCTTTCTTT
TRBJ2-5,TRBV25-1,NA,NA,CASSEYNSPQETQYF,TGTGCCAGCAGTGAATATAACAGCCCCCAAGAGACCCAGTACTTC
TRBJ1-2,TRBV7-9,NA,TRBD1,CASSHSQGYGYTF,TGTGCCAGCAGCCACTCACAGGGGTACGGCTACACCTTC
TRBJ2-7,TRBV27,NA,TRBD1,CASRAGTGYSEQYF,TGTGCCAGCAGAGCCGGGACAGGCTATAGTGAGCAGTACTTC
TRBJ1-1,TRBV6-2/TRBV6-3,NA,NA,CASSPGFTEAFF,TGTGCCAGCAGCCCAGGGTTCACTGAAGCTTTCTTT
TRBJ1-2,TRBV25-1,few,NA,CASRAMGSNYGYTF,TGTGCCAGCAGAGCTATGGGCAGTAACTATGGCTACACCTTC
TRBJ1-2,TRBV6-5,NA,NA,CASSYSSGGTGYTF,TGTGCCAGCAGTTACTCGAGTGGGGGGACCGGCTACACCTTC
TRBJ2-3,TRBV7-2,few,TRBD2,CASSFSLAGINTQYF,TGTGCCAGCAGCTTTTCACTAGCGGGAATCAATACGCAGTATTTT
TRBJ1-5,TRBV4-1,few,NA,CASRLDEISNQPQHF,TGCGCCAGCAGGTTGGATGAGATTAGCAATCAGCCCCAGCATTTT
TRBJ2-1,TRBV2,few,TRBD2,CASSGQRGGNEQFF,TGTGCCAGCAGTGGCCAGCGGGGGGGGAATGAGCAGTTCTTC
TRBJ1-2,TRBV5-4,few,NA,CASSPDPARGGYGYTF,TGTGCCAGCAGCCCGGATCCAGCCAGGGGCGGCTATGGCTACACCTTC
TRBJ1-3,TRBV20-1,once,NA,CSARKDGYSGNTIYF,TGCAGTGCTAGAAAGGACGGATACTCTGGAAACACCATATATTTT
TRBJ1-3,TRBV6-1,NA,NA,CASAFGNTIYF,TGTGCCAGCGCATTTGGAAACACCATATATTTT
TRBJ2-5,TRBV5-4,NA,NA,CASGLANQETQYF,TGTGCCAGCGGTCTAGCGAATCAAGAGACCCAGTACTTC